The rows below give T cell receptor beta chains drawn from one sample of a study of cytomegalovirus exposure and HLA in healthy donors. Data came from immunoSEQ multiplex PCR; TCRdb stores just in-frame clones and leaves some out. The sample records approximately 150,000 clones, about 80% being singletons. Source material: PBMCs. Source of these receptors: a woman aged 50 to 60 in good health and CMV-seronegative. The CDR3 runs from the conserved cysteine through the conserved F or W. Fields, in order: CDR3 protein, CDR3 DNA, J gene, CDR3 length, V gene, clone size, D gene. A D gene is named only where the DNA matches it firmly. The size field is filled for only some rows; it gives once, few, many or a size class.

CDR3aa: CASRGQGTSTDTQYF; CDR3nt: TGTGCCAGCAGAGGACAGGGCACTAGCACAGATACGCAGTATTTT; j_gene: TRBJ2-3; len: 15; v_gene: TRBV2; abundance: NA; d_gene: TRBD1
CDR3aa: CASSTGTGAYNEQFF; CDR3nt: TGTGCCAGCAGCACCGGGACAGGTGCATACAATGAGCAGTTCTTC; j_gene: TRBJ2-1; len: 15; v_gene: TRBV7-2; abundance: NA; d_gene: TRBD1
CDR3aa: CASSGGLAGETQYF; CDR3nt: TGTGCCAGCAGCGGCGGACTAGCGGGAGAGACCCAGTACTTC; j_gene: TRBJ2-5; len: 14; v_gene: TRBV9; abundance: NA; d_gene: TRBD2
CDR3aa: CASSYLGAANEKLFF; CDR3nt: TGTGCCAGCAGTTACTTGGGGGCCGCTAATGAAAAACTGTTTTTT; j_gene: TRBJ1-4; len: 15; v_gene: TRBV6-6; abundance: NA; d_gene: NA
CDR3aa: CASSEFGDSYNSPLHF; CDR3nt: TGTGCCAGCAGTGAATTTGGGGACAGTTATAATTCACCCCTCCACTTT; j_gene: TRBJ1-6; len: 16; v_gene: TRBV25-1; abundance: NA; d_gene: TRBD1
CDR3aa: CASRYDRGSYEQYF; CDR3nt: TGTGCCAGCAGATACGACAGGGGATCCTACGAGCAGTACTTC; j_gene: TRBJ2-7; len: 14; v_gene: TRBV28; abundance: NA; d_gene: TRBD1
CDR3aa: CASSLRGFAAGGQETQYF; CDR3nt: TGTGCCAGCTCACTCCGAGGGTTTGCAGCGGGGGGCCAAGAGACCCAGTACTTC; j_gene: TRBJ2-5; len: 18; v_gene: TRBV18; abundance: once; d_gene: TRBD2
CDR3aa: CASSIPTGGDQPQHF; CDR3nt: TGTGCCAGCAGTATCCCGACAGGGGGGGATCAGCCCCAGCATTTT; j_gene: TRBJ1-5; len: 15; v_gene: TRBV28; abundance: NA; d_gene: TRBD1
CDR3aa: CASSVDRAGYTEAFF; CDR3nt: TGTGCCAGCAGCGTGGACAGGGCCGGGTACACTGAAGCTTTCTTT; j_gene: TRBJ1-1; len: 15; v_gene: TRBV11-2; abundance: few; d_gene: TRBD1
CDR3aa: CASSFEGEKLFF; CDR3nt: TGCGCCAGCAGCTTCGAGGGTGAAAAACTGTTTTTT; j_gene: TRBJ1-4; len: 12; v_gene: TRBV5-1; abundance: NA; d_gene: NA
CDR3aa: CASRPRGAGLYNEQFF; CDR3nt: TGCGCCAGCAGGCCCCGCGGGGCGGGGCTCTACAATGAGCAGTTCTTC; j_gene: TRBJ2-1; len: 16; v_gene: TRBV4-1; abundance: NA; d_gene: NA
CDR3aa: CASSHKRTGGYGYTF; CDR3nt: TGTGCCAGCAGTCACAAACGGACAGGGGGTTATGGCTACACCTTC; j_gene: TRBJ1-2; len: 15; v_gene: TRBV6-5; abundance: NA; d_gene: TRBD1
CDR3aa: CASSIGDSWQPQHF; CDR3nt: TGTGCCAGTAGTATAGGCGACAGTTGGCAGCCCCAGCATTTT; j_gene: TRBJ1-5; len: 14; v_gene: TRBV19; abundance: NA; d_gene: NA
CDR3aa: CASSVGPDLAKNIQYF; CDR3nt: TGTGCCAGCAGCGTAGGGCCAGATCTAGCCAAAAACATTCAGTACTTC; j_gene: TRBJ2-4; len: 16; v_gene: TRBV9; abundance: NA; d_gene: NA
CDR3aa: CASSPTPVQYNEQFF; CDR3nt: TGTGCCAGCTCTCCGACCCCCGTACAGTACAATGAGCAGTTCTTC; j_gene: TRBJ2-1; len: 15; v_gene: TRBV18; abundance: NA; d_gene: NA
CDR3aa: CASSLGSSYEQYF; CDR3nt: TGCGCCAGCAGCTTGGGGAGCTCCTACGAGCAGTACTTC; j_gene: TRBJ2-7; len: 13; v_gene: TRBV5-1; abundance: NA; d_gene: NA
CDR3aa: CASSFREGVSYEQYF; CDR3nt: TGCGCCAGCAGCTTTAGGGAGGGGGTTTCCTACGAGCAGTACTTC; j_gene: TRBJ2-7; len: 15; v_gene: TRBV5-1; abundance: NA; d_gene: NA
CDR3aa: CASSRTRQGLNEKLFF; CDR3nt: TGTGCCAGCAGCCGCACGCGACAGGGCCTCAATGAAAAACTGTTTTTT; j_gene: TRBJ1-4; len: 16; v_gene: TRBV5-8; abundance: NA; d_gene: TRBD1
CDR3aa: CASSEKARVWPERYEQYF; CDR3nt: TGTGCCAGCAGTGAAAAGGCGAGGGTGTGGCCAGAGCGGTACGAGCAGTACTTC; j_gene: TRBJ2-7; len: 18; v_gene: TRBV6-1; abundance: NA; d_gene: NA
CDR3aa: CASSLSGPYTDTQYF; CDR3nt: TGTGCCAGCAGTTTGTCAGGGCCCTACACAGATACGCAGTATTTT; j_gene: TRBJ2-3; len: 15; v_gene: TRBV28; abundance: NA; d_gene: NA
CDR3aa: CASSVTGNSYEQYF; CDR3nt: TGTGCCAGTAGTGTCACAGGGAACTCCTACGAGCAGTACTTC; j_gene: TRBJ2-7; len: 14; v_gene: TRBV19; abundance: NA; d_gene: NA
CDR3aa: CASSLGHRSYNSPLHF; CDR3nt: TGTGCCAGCAGCTTGGGGCACCGCTCCTATAATTCACCCCTCCACTTT; j_gene: TRBJ1-6; len: 16; v_gene: TRBV5-6; abundance: NA; d_gene: NA
CDR3aa: CAWRLGGGEGTEAFF; CDR3nt: TGTGCCTGGAGGCTTGGGGGGGGCGAGGGCACTGAAGCTTTCTTT; j_gene: TRBJ1-1; len: 15; v_gene: TRBV30; abundance: NA; d_gene: NA
CDR3aa: CASTLGGTGTGAYEQYF; CDR3nt: TGTGCCAGCACCTTGGGAGGGACCGGGACAGGGGCCTACGAGCAGTACTTC; j_gene: TRBJ2-7; len: 17; v_gene: TRBV28; abundance: NA; d_gene: TRBD1
CDR3aa: CASSGASGGGDTQYF; CDR3nt: TGCGCCAGCAGCGGGGCTAGCGGGGGGGGTGATACGCAGTATTTT; j_gene: TRBJ2-3; len: 15; v_gene: TRBV4-3; abundance: NA; d_gene: TRBD2
CDR3aa: CASSPLLIGTGHNFRLNTEAFF; CDR3nt: TGCGCCAGCAGTCCGCTCCTGATCGGGACAGGGCATAATTTTAGGTTGAACACTGAAGCTTTCTTT; j_gene: TRBJ1-1; len: 22; v_gene: TRBV23-1; abundance: NA; d_gene: TRBD1
CDR3aa: CASSASVLVEKLFF; CDR3nt: TGTGCCAGCAGCGCCTCAGTGTTGGTGGAAAAACTGTTTTTT; j_gene: TRBJ1-4; len: 14; v_gene: TRBV9; abundance: NA; d_gene: NA
CDR3aa: CASSPPPRSTGELFF; CDR3nt: TGTGCCAGCTCACCCCCCCCCAGGTCGACCGGGGAGCTGTTTTTT; j_gene: TRBJ2-2; len: 15; v_gene: TRBV18; abundance: NA; d_gene: NA
CDR3aa: CASAAVGGTEAFF; CDR3nt: TGTGCCAGTGCTGCAGTCGGAGGCACTGAAGCTTTCTTT; j_gene: TRBJ1-1; len: 13; v_gene: TRBV19; abundance: NA; d_gene: NA
CDR3aa: CASSSSGSTDTQYF; CDR3nt: TGTGCCAGCAGCTCTAGCGGATCGACAGATACGCAGTATTTT; j_gene: TRBJ2-3; len: 14; v_gene: TRBV7-2; abundance: NA; d_gene: TRBD2
CDR3aa: CASSQGGRALGEQYF; CDR3nt: TGTGCCAGCAGCCAAGGGGGGAGGGCATTGGGCGAGCAGTACTTC; j_gene: TRBJ2-7; len: 15; v_gene: TRBV7-2; abundance: once; d_gene: NA
CDR3aa: CASSPPSGTFEAFF; CDR3nt: TGTGCCAGCTCACCACCGTCGGGGACATTCGAAGCTTTCTTT; j_gene: TRBJ1-1; len: 14; v_gene: TRBV18; abundance: NA; d_gene: NA
CDR3aa: CASSRRGLGEGTEAFF; CDR3nt: TGTGCCAGCAGCCGGAGGGGTTTGGGGGAAGGGACTGAAGCTTTCTTT; j_gene: TRBJ1-1; len: 16; v_gene: TRBV7-8; abundance: NA; d_gene: NA
CDR3aa: CASSLLGQGGEQYF; CDR3nt: TGCGCCAGCAGCTTGTTGGGACAGGGTGGCGAGCAGTACTTC; j_gene: TRBJ2-7; len: 14; v_gene: TRBV5-1; abundance: NA; d_gene: TRBD1
CDR3aa: CASSQDRGNTGELFF; CDR3nt: TGTGCCAGCAGCCAAGACAGGGGTAACACCGGGGAGCTGTTTTTT; j_gene: TRBJ2-2; len: 15; v_gene: TRBV27; abundance: NA; d_gene: TRBD1
CDR3aa: CASSLSGLEKLFF; CDR3nt: TGTGCCAGCAGTTTATCAGGTCTTGAAAAACTGTTTTTT; j_gene: TRBJ1-4; len: 13; v_gene: TRBV28; abundance: once; d_gene: NA
CDR3aa: CASSLDLDIRYGYTF; CDR3nt: TGCGCCAGCAGCTTGGACCTCGACATTCGGTATGGCTACACCTTC; j_gene: TRBJ1-2; len: 15; v_gene: TRBV5-1; abundance: NA; d_gene: NA
CDR3aa: CATSRGRGGSYEQYF; CDR3nt: TGTGCCACCAGCCGCGGCAGGGGTGGATCCTACGAGCAGTACTTC; j_gene: TRBJ2-7; len: 15; v_gene: TRBV15; abundance: NA; d_gene: NA
CDR3aa: CASSQVIRNEQFF; CDR3nt: TGTGCCAGCAGCCAAGTAATCCGCAATGAGCAGTTCTTC; j_gene: TRBJ2-1; len: 13; v_gene: TRBV14; abundance: once; d_gene: NA
CDR3aa: CASSSRVRTGNTIYF; CDR3nt: TGTGCCAGCAGCTCCAGGGTTCGGACTGGAAACACCATATATTTT; j_gene: TRBJ1-3; len: 15; v_gene: TRBV9; abundance: once; d_gene: NA
CDR3aa: CASSPPGTVRVNHGYTF; CDR3nt: TGTGCCAGCAGCCCGCCTGGGACAGTTCGGGTTAACCATGGCTACACCTTC; j_gene: TRBJ1-2; len: 17; v_gene: TRBV7-9; abundance: NA; d_gene: TRBD1
CDR3aa: CASSLGQGWTEAFF; CDR3nt: TGTGCCAGCAGCTTAGGGCAGGGGTGGACTGAAGCTTTCTTT; j_gene: TRBJ1-1; len: 14; v_gene: TRBV7-8; abundance: NA; d_gene: NA
CDR3aa: CASSLVSQETQYF; CDR3nt: TGTGCCAGCAGCTTAGTCAGCCAAGAGACCCAGTACTTC; j_gene: TRBJ2-5; len: 13; v_gene: TRBV7-6; abundance: NA; d_gene: NA
CDR3aa: CASSLLAGEDEQFF; CDR3nt: TGCGCCAGCAGCTTGCTAGCGGGAGAGGATGAGCAGTTCTTC; j_gene: TRBJ2-1; len: 14; v_gene: TRBV5-1; abundance: NA; d_gene: TRBD2
CDR3aa: CASTRGSSGNTIYF; CDR3nt: TGTGCCAGTACAAGGGGTTCATCTGGAAACACCATATATTTT; j_gene: TRBJ1-3; len: 14; v_gene: TRBV25-1; abundance: NA; d_gene: NA
CDR3aa: CASIPRGRMNTEAFF; CDR3nt: TGTGCCAGCATCCCCAGGGGGAGAATGAACACTGAAGCTTTCTTT; j_gene: TRBJ1-1; len: 15; v_gene: TRBV28; abundance: NA; d_gene: TRBD1
CDR3aa: CASSWPPGGGGAEAFF; CDR3nt: TGTGCCAGCAGCTGGCCCCCGGGAGGAGGGGGGGCTGAAGCTTTCTTT; j_gene: TRBJ1-1; len: 16; v_gene: TRBV7-9; abundance: NA; d_gene: NA
CDR3aa: CASSSLGSDPKEKLFF; CDR3nt: TGTGCCAGCAGCTCCCTTGGCAGCGATCCGAAGGAAAAACTGTTTTTT; j_gene: TRBJ1-4; len: 16; v_gene: TRBV5-6; abundance: NA; d_gene: NA
CDR3aa: CASSGRGGFTEALF; CDR3nt: TGTGCCAGCAGCGGAAGGGGGGGTTTCACTGAAGCTCTCTTT; j_gene: TRBJ1-1; len: 14; v_gene: TRBV7-2; abundance: NA; d_gene: NA
CDR3aa: CASSSGRDYEQYF; CDR3nt: TGTGCCAGCAGTTCTGGCAGGGACTACGAGCAGTACTTC; j_gene: TRBJ2-7; len: 13; v_gene: TRBV6-6; abundance: NA; d_gene: NA
CDR3aa: CASSPRTSGPYEQYF; CDR3nt: TGTGCCAGCAGCCCCCGGACTAGCGGTCCCTACGAGCAGTACTTC; j_gene: TRBJ2-7; len: 15; v_gene: TRBV4-2; abundance: NA; d_gene: TRBD2
CDR3aa: CASSYRTGGNEKLFF; CDR3nt: TGTGCCAGCAGTTATAGGACAGGGGGCAATGAAAAACTGTTTTTT; j_gene: TRBJ1-4; len: 15; v_gene: TRBV9; abundance: NA; d_gene: TRBD1
CDR3aa: CASSYNDRGVYGYTF; CDR3nt: TGTGCCAGCAGCTACAACGACAGGGGTGTTTATGGCTACACCTTC; j_gene: TRBJ1-2; len: 15; v_gene: TRBV28; abundance: few; d_gene: TRBD1
CDR3aa: CASRFPSGTHYGYTF; CDR3nt: TGTGCCAGCAGGTTTCCCAGTGGGACACACTATGGCTACACCTTC; j_gene: TRBJ1-2; len: 15; v_gene: TRBV28; abundance: NA; d_gene: NA
CDR3aa: CASSFGNLEKLFF; CDR3nt: TGTGCCAGCAGCTTTGGCAACCTTGAAAAACTGTTTTTT; j_gene: TRBJ1-4; len: 13; v_gene: TRBV5-8; abundance: NA; d_gene: NA
CDR3aa: CASRLRGQKGEKLFF; CDR3nt: TGTGCCAGCAGACTCCGGGGACAGAAGGGTGAAAAACTGTTTTTT; j_gene: TRBJ1-4; len: 15; v_gene: TRBV7-8; abundance: NA; d_gene: TRBD1
CDR3aa: CASSQPPRQYEQYF; CDR3nt: TGTGCCAGCAGTCAACCCCCCCGACAGTACGAGCAGTACTTC; j_gene: TRBJ2-7; len: 14; v_gene: TRBV14; abundance: NA; d_gene: NA
CDR3aa: CATSRDPIGGRGSLGETQYF; CDR3nt: TGTGCCACCAGCAGAGATCCGATCGGGGGGAGAGGCTCGTTGGGGGAGACCCAGTACTTC; j_gene: TRBJ2-5; len: 20; v_gene: TRBV15; abundance: NA; d_gene: TRBD2
CDR3aa: CASTPGGRYNEQFF; CDR3nt: TGTGCCAGCACCCCCGGGGGTCGGTACAATGAGCAGTTCTTC; j_gene: TRBJ2-1; len: 14; v_gene: TRBV9; abundance: NA; d_gene: NA
CDR3aa: CASTRGEGGNYGYTF; CDR3nt: TGTGCCAGCACCCGAGGGGAGGGCGGAAACTATGGCTACACCTTC; j_gene: TRBJ1-2; len: 15; v_gene: TRBV28; abundance: NA; d_gene: NA